The rows below give T cell receptor beta chains drawn from one sample of a study of identical twins. TCRdb fed the 5' RACE reads into MiXCR, producing one record per CDR3 protein. Among a few hundred thousand distinct CDR3 sequences listed, 15% were seen once. The sample also formed part of further work on yellow fever vaccine responses in identical twins.

Sequences were obtained from CD4+ T cells sorted from blood. All receptors derive from a woman under 30 in good health. Both conserved end residues are part of each CDR3. A D gene is named only where the DNA matches it firmly. Clone size appears in some rows only: once, few, many, or a class for an expanded clone.

>TRBJ2-2|.|TRBV5-1|.
CASSLTEQTGELFF
TGCGCCAGCAGCTTGACAGAGCAAACCGGGGAGCTGTTTTTT
>TRBJ1-1|.|TRBV28|.
CASRRGRTNTEAFF
TGTGCCAGCAGGCGGGGACGGACGAACACTGAAGCTTTCTTT
>TRBJ2-1|TRBD2|TRBV4-2|few
CASSPPGAGISYNEQFF
TGTGCCAGCAGCCCCCCTGGAGCGGGGATATCCTACAATGAGCAGTTCTTC
>TRBJ2-6|.|TRBV4-1|.
CASSQTGTPSGANVLTF
TGCGCCAGCAGCCAAACCGGGACACCCTCTGGGGCCAACGTCCTGACTTTC
>TRBJ1-5|.|TRBV18|.
CASSLTIQGLMSNQPQHF
TGTGCCAGCTCATTAACTATCCAGGGGTTAATGAGCAATCAGCCCCAGCATTTT
>TRBJ2-1|.|TRBV29-1|many
CSAQGYNEQFF
TGCAGCGCCCAAGGTTACAATGAGCAGTTCTTC
>TRBJ2-5|.|TRBV6-5|.
CASVFLETQYF
TGTGCCAGCGTCTTTTTGGAGACCCAGTACTTC
>TRBJ1-1|.|TRBV11-3|.
CASRNFRAGVNTEAFF
TGTGCCAGCAGAAACTTTAGGGCAGGTGTTAACACTGAAGCTTTCTTT
>TRBJ1-2|.|TRBV3-1|many
CASSRTAAGQAYGYTF
TGTGCCAGCAGTAGGACGGCCGCCGGGCAGGCTTATGGCTACACCTTC
>TRBJ2-1|TRBD2|TRBV20-1|.
CSAGPGTSGHNEQFF
TGCAGTGCTGGGCCCGGGACTAGCGGGCACAATGAGCAGTTCTTC
>TRBJ1-5|TRBD1|TRBV2|few
CASSVGRGGQPQHF
TGTGCCAGCAGTGTGGGCAGGGGGGGTCAGCCCCAGCATTTT
>TRBJ2-3|TRBD2|TRBV20-1|.
CSAKPFVLAGGPDTQYF
TGCAGTGCGAAGCCTTTCGTACTAGCGGGAGGGCCAGATACGCAGTATTTT
>TRBJ1-2|TRBD1|TRBV12-3/TRBV12-4|.
CASSRQGTYGYTF
TGTGCCAGCAGTCGACAGGGGACCTATGGCTACACCTTC
>TRBJ2-2|.|TRBV14|.
CASSQDHSTGELFF
TGTGCCAGCAGCCAAGACCACAGCACCGGGGAGCTGTTTTTT
>TRBJ2-1|TRBD2|TRBV4-1|.
CASSLQPGGGFNEQFF
TGCGCCAGCAGCCTGCAACCTGGCGGGGGGTTCAATGAGCAGTTCTTC
>TRBJ2-4|.|TRBV4-2|few
CASSQDGRGLGKNIQYF
TGTGCCAGCAGCCAAGATGGGCGGGGGCTAGGCAAAAACATTCAGTACTTC
>TRBJ2-3|.|TRBV25-1|.
CASSDTGAVDTQYF
TGTGCCAGCAGTGACACGGGGGCAGTGGATACGCAGTATTTT
>TRBJ1-2|.|TRBV12-3/TRBV12-4|.
CASSSDWKNYGYTF
TGTGCCAGCAGTTCGGACTGGAAAAACTATGGCTACACCTTC